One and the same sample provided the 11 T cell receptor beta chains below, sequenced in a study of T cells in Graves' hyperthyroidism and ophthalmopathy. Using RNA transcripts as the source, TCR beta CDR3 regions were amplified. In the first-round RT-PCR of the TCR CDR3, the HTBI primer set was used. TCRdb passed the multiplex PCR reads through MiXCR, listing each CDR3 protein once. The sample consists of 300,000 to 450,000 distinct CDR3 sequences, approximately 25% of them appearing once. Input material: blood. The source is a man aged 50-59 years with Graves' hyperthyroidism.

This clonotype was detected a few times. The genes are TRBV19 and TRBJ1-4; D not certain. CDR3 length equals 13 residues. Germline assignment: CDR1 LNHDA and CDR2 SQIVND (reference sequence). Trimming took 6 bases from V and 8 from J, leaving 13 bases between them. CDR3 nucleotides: TGTGCCAGTAGCAGGACTCAGAAGGAAAAACTGTTTTTT. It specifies CASSRTQKEKLFF.

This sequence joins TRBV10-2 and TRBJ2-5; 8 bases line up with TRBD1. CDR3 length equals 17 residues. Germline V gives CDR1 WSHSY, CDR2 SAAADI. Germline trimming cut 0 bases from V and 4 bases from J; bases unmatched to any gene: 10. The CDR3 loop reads CASSESTRQGAGETQYF. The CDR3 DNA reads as TGCGCCAGCAGTGAGTCGACTCGGCAGGGGGCCGGAGAGACCCAGTACTTC.

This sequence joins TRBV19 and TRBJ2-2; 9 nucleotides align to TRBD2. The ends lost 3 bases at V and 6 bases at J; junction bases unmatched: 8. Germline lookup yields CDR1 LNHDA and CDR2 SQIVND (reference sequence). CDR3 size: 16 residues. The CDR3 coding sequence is TGTGCCAGTAGTATGTTAGGCGGGAGGGGACCCGGGGAGCTGTTTTTT. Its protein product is CASSMLGGRGPGELFF.

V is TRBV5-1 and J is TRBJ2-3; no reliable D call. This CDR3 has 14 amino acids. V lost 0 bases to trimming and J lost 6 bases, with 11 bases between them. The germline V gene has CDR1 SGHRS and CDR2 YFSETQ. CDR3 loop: CASSLASDADTQYF. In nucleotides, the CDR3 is TGCGCCAGCAGCTTGGCCTCGGACGCGGATACGCAGTATTTT.

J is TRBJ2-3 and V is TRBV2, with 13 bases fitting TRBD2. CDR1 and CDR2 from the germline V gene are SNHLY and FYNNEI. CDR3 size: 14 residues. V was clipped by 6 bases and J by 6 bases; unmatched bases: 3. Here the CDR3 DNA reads TGTGCCAGCAGACTAGCGGGAGGGGGGGATACGCAGTATTTT. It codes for CASRLAGGGDTQYF. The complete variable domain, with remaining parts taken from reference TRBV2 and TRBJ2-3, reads EPEVTQTPSHQVTQMGQEVILRCVPISNHLYFYWYRQILGQKVEFLVSFYNNEISEKSEIFDDQFSVERPDGSNFTLKIRSTKLEDSAMYFCASRLAGGGDTQYFGPGTRLTVL.

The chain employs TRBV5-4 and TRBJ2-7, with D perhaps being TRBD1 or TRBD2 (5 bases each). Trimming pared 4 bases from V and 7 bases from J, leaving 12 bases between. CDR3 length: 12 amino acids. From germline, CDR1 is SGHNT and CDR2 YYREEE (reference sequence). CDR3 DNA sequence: TGTGCCAGCAGCCGGGACCAGACAGAGCAGTACTTC. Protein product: CASSRDQTEQYF.

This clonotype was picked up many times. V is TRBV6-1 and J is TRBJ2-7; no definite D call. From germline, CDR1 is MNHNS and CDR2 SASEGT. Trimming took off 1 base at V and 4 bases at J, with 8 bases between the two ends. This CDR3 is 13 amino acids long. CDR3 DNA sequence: TGTGCCAGCAGTGAAGGGGGTTTGTACGAGCAGTACTTC. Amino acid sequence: CASSEGGLYEQYF.

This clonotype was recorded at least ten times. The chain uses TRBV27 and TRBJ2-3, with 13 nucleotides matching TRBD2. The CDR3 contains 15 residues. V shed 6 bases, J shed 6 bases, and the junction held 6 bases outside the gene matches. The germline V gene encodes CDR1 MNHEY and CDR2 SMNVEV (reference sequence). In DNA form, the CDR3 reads TGTGCCAGCAGCTACGGACTAGCGGGAGTGGATACGCAGTATTTT. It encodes CASSYGLAGVDTQYF.

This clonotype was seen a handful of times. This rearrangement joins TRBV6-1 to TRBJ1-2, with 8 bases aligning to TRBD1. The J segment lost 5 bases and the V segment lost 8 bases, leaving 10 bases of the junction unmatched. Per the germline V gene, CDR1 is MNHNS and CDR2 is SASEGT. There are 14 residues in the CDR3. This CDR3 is CASAGQGEPYGYTF. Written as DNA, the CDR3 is TGTGCCAGCGCCGGACAGGGAGAGCCGTATGGCTACACCTTC.

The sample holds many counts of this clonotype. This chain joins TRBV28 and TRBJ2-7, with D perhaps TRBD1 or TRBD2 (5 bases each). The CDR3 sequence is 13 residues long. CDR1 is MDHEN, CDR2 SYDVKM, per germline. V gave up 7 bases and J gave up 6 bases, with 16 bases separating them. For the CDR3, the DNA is TGTGCCAGCACGGGGCAGATTCAAGGCGAGCAGTACTTC. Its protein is CASTGQIQGEQYF. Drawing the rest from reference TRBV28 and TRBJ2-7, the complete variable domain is DVKVTQSSRYLVKRTGEKVFLECVQDMDHENMFWYRQDPGLGLRLIYFSYDVKMKEKGDIPEGYSVSREKKERFSLILESASTNQTSMYLCASTGQIQGEQYFGPGTRLTVT.

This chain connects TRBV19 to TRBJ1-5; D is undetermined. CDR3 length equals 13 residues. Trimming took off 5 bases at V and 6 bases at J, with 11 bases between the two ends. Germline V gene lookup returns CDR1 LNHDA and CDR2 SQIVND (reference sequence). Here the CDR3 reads CASSLSVAQPQHF. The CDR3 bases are TGTGCCAGTAGTCTATCCGTGGCTCAGCCCCAGCATTTT.